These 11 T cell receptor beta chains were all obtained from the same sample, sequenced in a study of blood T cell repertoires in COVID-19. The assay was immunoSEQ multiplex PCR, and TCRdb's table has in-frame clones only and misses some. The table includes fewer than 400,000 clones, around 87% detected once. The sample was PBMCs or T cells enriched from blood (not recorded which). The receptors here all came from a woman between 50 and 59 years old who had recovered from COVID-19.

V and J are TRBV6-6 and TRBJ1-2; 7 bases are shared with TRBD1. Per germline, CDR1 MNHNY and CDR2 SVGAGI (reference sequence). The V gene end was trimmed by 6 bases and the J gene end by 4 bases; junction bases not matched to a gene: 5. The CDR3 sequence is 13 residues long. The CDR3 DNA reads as TGTGCCAGCAGGTCAGGGGGACCCTATGGCTACACCTTC. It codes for CASRSGGPYGYTF.

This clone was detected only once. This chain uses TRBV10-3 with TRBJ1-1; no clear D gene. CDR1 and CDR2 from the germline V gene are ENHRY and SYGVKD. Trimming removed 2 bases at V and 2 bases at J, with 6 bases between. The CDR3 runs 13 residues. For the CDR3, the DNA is TGTGCCATCAGTGAGATCATTAACACTGAAGCTTTCTTT. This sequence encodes CAISEIINTEAFF.

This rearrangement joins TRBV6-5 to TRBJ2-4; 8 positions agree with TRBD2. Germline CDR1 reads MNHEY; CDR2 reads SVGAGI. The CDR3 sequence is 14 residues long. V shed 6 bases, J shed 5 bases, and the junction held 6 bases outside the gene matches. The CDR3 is CASSLRLAQNIQYF. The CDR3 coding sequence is TGTGCCAGCAGCCTTAGACTAGCGCAAAACATTCAGTACTTC.

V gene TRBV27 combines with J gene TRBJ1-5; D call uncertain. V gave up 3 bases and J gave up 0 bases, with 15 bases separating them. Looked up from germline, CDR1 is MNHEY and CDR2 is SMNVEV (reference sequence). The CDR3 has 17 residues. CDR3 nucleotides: TGTGCCAGCAGTTTGGTACAGCCAGTTTATAGCAATCAGCCCCAGCATTTT. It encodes CASSLVQPVYSNQPQHF.

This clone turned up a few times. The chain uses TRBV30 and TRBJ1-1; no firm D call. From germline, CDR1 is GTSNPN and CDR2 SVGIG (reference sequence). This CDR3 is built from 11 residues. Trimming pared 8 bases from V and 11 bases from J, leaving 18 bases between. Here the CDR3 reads CAGERVTEAFF. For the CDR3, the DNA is TGTGCCGGCGAGAGGGTGACCGAGGCTTTCTTT.

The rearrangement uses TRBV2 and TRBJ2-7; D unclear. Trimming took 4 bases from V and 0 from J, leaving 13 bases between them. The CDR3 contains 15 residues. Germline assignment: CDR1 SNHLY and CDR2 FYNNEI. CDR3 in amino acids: CASSVAASYSYEQYF. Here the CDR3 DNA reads TGTGCCAGCAGTGTTGCTGCCAGTTACTCCTACGAGCAGTACTTC.

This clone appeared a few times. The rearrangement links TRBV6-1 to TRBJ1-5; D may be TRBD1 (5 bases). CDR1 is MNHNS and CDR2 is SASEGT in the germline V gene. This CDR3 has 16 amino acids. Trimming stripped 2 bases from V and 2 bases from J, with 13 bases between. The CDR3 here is CASSEHRGAGNQPQHF. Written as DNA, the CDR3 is TGTGCCAGCAGTGAACATAGGGGCGCGGGCAATCAGCCCCAGCATTTT.

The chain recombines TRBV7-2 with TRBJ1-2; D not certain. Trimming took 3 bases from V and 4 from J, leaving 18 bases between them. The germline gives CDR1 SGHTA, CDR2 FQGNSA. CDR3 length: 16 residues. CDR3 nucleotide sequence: TGTGCCAGCAGCTTTAGTTTGCGTCGACGCGGCTATGGCTACACCTTC. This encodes CASSFSLRRRGYGYTF.

The CDR3 here is CASSQEGQGTANYGYTF. The CDR3 bases are TGTGCCAGCAGCCAAGAAGGACAGGGCACAGCTAACTATGGCTACACCTTC. V and J are TRBV4-2 and TRBJ1-2; 8 bases are shared with TRBD1. Trimming cost V 0 bases and J 0 bases; bases outside gene matches: 6. The CDR3 is 17 residues long. CDR1 and CDR2 from the germline V gene are LGHNA and YNFKEQ.

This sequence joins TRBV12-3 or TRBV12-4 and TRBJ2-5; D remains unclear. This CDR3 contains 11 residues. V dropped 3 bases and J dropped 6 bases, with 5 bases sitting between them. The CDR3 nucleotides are TGTGCCAGCAGTTTTGAGAAGACCCAGTACTTC. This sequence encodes CASSFEKTQYF.

The CDR3 coding sequence is TGTGCCAGCAGCCAAGAAACAGGGTCTGGAAACACCATATATTTT. Its protein product is CASSQETGSGNTIYF. The rearrangement links TRBV3-1 (or the pseudogene TRBV3-2) to TRBJ1-3; possibly TRBD1 for D (6 bases). Germline V CDR1 and CDR2: LGHDT, YNNKEL (reference sequence). This CDR3 is 15 amino acids long. The V gene lost 0 bases and the J gene lost 1 base, with 7 bases spanning the gap.